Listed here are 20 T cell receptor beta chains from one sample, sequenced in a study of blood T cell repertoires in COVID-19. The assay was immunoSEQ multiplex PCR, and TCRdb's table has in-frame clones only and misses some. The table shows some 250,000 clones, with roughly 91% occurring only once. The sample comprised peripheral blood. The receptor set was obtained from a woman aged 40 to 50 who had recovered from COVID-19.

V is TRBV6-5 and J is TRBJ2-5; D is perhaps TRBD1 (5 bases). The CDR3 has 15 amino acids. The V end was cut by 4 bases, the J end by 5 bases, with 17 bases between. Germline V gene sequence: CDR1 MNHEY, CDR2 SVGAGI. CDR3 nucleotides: TGTGCCAGCAGTTCCTCTCCTCCAGGGCGCGAGACCCAGTACTTC. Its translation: CASSSSPPGRETQYF.

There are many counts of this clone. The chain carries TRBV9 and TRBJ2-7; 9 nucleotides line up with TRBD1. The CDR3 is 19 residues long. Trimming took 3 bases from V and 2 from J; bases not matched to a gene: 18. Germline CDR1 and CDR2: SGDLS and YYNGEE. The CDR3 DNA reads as TGTGCCAGCAGCGCCGGGACAGGGAGGGTCGCGCGGGACGCCTACGAGCAGTACTTC. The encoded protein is CASSAGTGRVARDAYEQYF.

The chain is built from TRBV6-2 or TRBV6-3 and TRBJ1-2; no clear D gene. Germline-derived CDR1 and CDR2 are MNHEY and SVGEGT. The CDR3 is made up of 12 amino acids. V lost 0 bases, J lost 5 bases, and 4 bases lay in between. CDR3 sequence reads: CASSYSAYGYTF. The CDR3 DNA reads TGTGCCAGCAGTTACTCGGCTTATGGCTACACCTTC.

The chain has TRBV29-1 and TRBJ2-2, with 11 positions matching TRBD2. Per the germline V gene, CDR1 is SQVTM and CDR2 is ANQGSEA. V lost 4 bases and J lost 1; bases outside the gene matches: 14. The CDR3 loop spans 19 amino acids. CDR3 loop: CSVGRSGLGTSGNTGELFF. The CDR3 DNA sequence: TGCAGCGTTGGTCGGAGTGGCTTGGGGACTAGCGGGAACACCGGGGAGCTGTTTTTT.

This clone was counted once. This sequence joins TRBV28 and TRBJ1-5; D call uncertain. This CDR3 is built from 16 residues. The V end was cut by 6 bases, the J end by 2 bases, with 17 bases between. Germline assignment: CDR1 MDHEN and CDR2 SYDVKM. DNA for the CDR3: TGTGCCAGCAGCAAGGTGGGGAGTGGGGGCAATCAGCCCCAGCATTTT. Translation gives CASSKVGSGGNQPQHF.

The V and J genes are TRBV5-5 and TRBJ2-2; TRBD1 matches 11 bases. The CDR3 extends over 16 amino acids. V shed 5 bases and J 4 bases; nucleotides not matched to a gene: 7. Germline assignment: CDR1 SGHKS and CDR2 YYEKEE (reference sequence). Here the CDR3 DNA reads TGTGCCAGCAGACCACCGGGACAGGGGGGCACCGGGGAGCTGTTTTTT. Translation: CASRPPGQGGTGELFF.

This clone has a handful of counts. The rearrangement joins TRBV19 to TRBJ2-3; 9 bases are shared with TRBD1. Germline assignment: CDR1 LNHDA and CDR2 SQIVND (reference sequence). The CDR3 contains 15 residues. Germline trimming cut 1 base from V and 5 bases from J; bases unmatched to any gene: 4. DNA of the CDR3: TGTGCCAGTAGTATAGGGACAGGGGTCGGAGATACGCAGTATTTT. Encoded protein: CASSIGTGVGDTQYF.

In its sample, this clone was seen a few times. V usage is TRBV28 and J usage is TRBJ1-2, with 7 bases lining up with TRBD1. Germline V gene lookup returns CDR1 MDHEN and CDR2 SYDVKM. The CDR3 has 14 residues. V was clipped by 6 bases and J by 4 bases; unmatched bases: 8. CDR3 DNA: TGTGCCAGCAGGACCCCAGACAGGGCCTATGGCTACACCTTC. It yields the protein CASRTPDRAYGYTF.

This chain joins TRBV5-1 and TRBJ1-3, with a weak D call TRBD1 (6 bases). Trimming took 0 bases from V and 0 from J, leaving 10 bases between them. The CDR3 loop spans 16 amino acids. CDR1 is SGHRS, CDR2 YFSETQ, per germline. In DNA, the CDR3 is TGCGCCAGCAGCTTGGCCGGACAGCGCTCTGGAAACACCATATATTTT. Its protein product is CASSLAGQRSGNTIYF.

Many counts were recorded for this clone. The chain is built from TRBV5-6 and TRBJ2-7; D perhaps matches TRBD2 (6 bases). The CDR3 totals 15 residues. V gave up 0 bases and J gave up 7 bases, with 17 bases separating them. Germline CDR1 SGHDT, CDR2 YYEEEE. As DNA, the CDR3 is TGTGCCAGCAGCTTGGCGGGCGGGGTCCCTAGGGAGCAGTACGTC. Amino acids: CASSLAGGVPREQYV.

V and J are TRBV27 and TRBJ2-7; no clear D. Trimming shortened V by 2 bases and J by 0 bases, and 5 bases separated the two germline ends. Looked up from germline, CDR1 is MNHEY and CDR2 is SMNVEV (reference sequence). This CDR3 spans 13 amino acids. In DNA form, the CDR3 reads TGTGCCAGCAGTTTAGCCAGCTCCTACGAGCAGTACTTC. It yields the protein CASSLASSYEQYF.

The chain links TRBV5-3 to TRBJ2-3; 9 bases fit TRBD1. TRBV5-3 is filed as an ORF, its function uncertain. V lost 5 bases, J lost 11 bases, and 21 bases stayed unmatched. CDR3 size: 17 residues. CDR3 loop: CARRGPTGTGMNWGQYF. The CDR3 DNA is TGTGCCAGAAGAGGTCCCACCGGGACAGGGATGAACTGGGGGCAGTATTTT.

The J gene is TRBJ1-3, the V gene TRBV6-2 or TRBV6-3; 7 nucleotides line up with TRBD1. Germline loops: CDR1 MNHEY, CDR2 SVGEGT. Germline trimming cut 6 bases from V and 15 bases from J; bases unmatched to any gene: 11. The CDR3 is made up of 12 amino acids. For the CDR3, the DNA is TGTGCCAGCAGCCCCATCGGGACAGCAGCATATTTT. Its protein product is CASSPIGTAAYF.

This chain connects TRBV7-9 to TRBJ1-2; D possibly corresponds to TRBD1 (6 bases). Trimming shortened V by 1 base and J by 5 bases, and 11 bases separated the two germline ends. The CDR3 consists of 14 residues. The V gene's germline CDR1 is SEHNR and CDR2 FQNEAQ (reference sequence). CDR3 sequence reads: CASSLGAQGYGYTF. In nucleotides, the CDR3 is TGTGCCAGCAGCTTAGGGGCCCAGGGGTATGGCTACACCTTC.

CDR3 loop: CAWSLTGGGEKLFF. Written as DNA, the CDR3 is TGTGCCTGGAGCCTTACAGGGGGCGGGGAAAAACTGTTTTTT. This chain uses TRBV30 with TRBJ1-4; TRBD1 agrees at 9 bases. The length of the CDR3 is 14 residues. V was clipped by 3 bases and J by 8 bases; unmatched bases: 7. Germline values: CDR1 GTSNPN, CDR2 SVGIG (reference sequence).

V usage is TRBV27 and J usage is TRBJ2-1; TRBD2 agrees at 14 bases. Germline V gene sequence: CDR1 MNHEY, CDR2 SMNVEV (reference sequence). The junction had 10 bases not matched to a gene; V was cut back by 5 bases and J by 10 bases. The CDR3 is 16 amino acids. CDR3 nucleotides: TGTGCCAGCAGTCCCCCGGGACTAGCGGGAGATCGGGAGCAGTTCTTC. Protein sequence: CASSPPGLAGDREQFF.

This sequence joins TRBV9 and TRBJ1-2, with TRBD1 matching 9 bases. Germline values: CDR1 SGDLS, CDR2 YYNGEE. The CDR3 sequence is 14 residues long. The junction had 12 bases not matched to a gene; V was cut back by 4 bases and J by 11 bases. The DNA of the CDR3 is TGTGCCAGCAGCCCGTCGGCCCGGGACAGGGTTTACACCTTC. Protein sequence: CASSPSARDRVYTF.

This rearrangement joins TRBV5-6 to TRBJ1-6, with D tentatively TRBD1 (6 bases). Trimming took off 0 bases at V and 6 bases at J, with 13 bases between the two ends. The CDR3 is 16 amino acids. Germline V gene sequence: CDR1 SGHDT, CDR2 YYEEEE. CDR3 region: CASSLVGGGGNSPLHF. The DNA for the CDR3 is TGTGCCAGCAGCTTGGTTGGCGGGGGCGGTAATTCACCCCTCCACTTT.

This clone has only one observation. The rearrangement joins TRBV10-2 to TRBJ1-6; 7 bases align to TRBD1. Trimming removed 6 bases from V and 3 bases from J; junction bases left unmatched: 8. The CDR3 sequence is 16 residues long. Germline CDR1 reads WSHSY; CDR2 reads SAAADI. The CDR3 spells CASSAPTGNYNSPLHF. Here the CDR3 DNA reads TGCGCCAGCAGCGCCCCGACAGGGAACTATAATTCACCCCTCCACTTT.

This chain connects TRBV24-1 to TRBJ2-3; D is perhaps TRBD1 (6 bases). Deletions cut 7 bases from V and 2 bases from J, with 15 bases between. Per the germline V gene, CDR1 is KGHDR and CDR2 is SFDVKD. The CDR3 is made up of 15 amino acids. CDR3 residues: CATSARQAPTDTQYF. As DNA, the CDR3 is TGTGCCACCAGCGCCCGACAGGCCCCCACAGATACGCAGTATTTT.